This TCR beta chain came from a study of shared clonotypes between healthy human individuals. General study results and limits: Generation probability values for non-shared clonotypes were lower than those for clonotypes shared by all four donors. Rarefaction exposed incomplete sorted-subset sequencing despite large depth.

Assay used: immunoSEQ multiplex PCR; TCRdb lists only in-frame clones, some missing. Here the sample spans 2 million to 2.5 million clones, about 95% being singletons. Remarks on this clone: What it binds is unknown.

The naive CD8 subset, CD45RO-negative cells positively selected for CCR7, excluded terminally differentiated effector memory CD45RA+ cells. Healthy HIV-negative adults with no recent acute infections or vaccinations were recruited as donors. What was sequenced was naive CD8+ T cells sorted from blood. This TCR came from a man aged 18 to 29 in good health.

This CDR3 is CASSKVGGIETQYF. The CDR3 DNA reads as TGTGCCAGCAGCAAAGTAGGCGGGATAGAGACCCAGTACTTC. The chain joins TRBV21-1 to TRBJ2-5; the tabulated D call, TRBD2, remains unverified against the DNA. TRBV21-1 is shown as a pseudogene. The CDR3 totals 14 residues.